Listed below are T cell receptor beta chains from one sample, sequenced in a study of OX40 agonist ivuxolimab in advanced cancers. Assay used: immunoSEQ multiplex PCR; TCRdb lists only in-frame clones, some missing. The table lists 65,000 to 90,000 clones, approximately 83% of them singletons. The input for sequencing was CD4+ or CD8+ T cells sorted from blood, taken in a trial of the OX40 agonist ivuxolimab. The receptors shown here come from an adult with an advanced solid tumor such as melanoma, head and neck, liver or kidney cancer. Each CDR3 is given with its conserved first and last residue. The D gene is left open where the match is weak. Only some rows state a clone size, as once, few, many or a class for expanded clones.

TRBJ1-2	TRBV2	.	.	TGTGCCAGCAGGACAGGAGAGGACTATGGCTACACCTTC	CASRTGEDYGYTF
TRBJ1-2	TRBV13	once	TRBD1	TGTGCCAGCAGCTCCGGACAGGCGGGGGGCTACACCTTC	CASSSGQAGGYTF
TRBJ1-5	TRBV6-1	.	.	TGTGCCAGCAGTGAAGGGGTAGATAGCAATCAGCCCCAGCATTTT	CASSEGVDSNQPQHF
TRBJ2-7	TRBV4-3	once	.	TGCGCCAGCAGCCAAGATCGTTGGAACTCCTACGAGCAGTACTTC	CASSQDRWNSYEQYF
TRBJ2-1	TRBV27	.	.	TGTGCCAGCAGTTTATGGGGGGACGGATCCTACAATGAGCAGTTCTTC	CASSLWGDGSYNEQFF
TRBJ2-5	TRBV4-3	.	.	TGCGCCAGCAGCCAAGGCCGTTGGGAGACCCAGTACTTC	CASSQGRWETQYF
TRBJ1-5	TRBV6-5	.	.	TGTGCCAGCAGTCCCCTAACAGGGCCCAATCAGCCCCAGCATTTT	CASSPLTGPNQPQHF
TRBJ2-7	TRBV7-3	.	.	TGTGCCAGCAGCTTAGTCCGGGACCCTCCAGATCGGGAGCAGTACTTC	CASSLVRDPPDREQYF
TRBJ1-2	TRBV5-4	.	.	TGTGCCAGCAGCTTGCCAGGGAGCTATGGCTACACCTTC	CASSLPGSYGYTF
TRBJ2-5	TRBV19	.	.	TGTGCCAGTAGTATGCGGCGCAAAGAGACCCAGTACTTC	CASSMRRKETQYF
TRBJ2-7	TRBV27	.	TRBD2	TGTGCCAGCAGTAGGGACTACTCCTACGAGCAGTACTTC	CASSRDYSYEQYF
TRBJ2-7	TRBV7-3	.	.	TGTGCCAGCAGCTTTACGACTGGCTACGAGCAGTACTTC	CASSFTTGYEQYF